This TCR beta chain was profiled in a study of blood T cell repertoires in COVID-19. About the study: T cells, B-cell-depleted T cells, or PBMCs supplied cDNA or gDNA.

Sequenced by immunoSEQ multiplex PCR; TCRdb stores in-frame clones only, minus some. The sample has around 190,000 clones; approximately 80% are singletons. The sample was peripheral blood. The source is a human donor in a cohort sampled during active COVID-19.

The chain's CDR3 is CASSRRHPSTGGETGELFF. The CDR3 bases are TGTGCCAGCAGCCGCAGACACCCATCTACAGGCGGGGAGACCGGGGAGCTGTTTTTT. The rearrangement links TRBV7-2 to TRBJ2-2; D may be TRBD2 (6 bases). This CDR3 spans 19 amino acids. Trimming removed 5 bases from V and 5 bases from J, with 27 bases in between. The germline V gene has CDR1 SGHTA and CDR2 FQGNSA. Variable domain in full (rest from reference TRBV7-2 and TRBJ2-2): GAGVSQSPSNKVTEKGKDVELRCDPISGHTALYWYRQSLGQGLEFLIYFQGNSAPDKSGLPSDRFSAERTGGSVSTLTIQRTQQEDSAVYLCASSRRHPSTGGETGELFFGEGSRLTVL.